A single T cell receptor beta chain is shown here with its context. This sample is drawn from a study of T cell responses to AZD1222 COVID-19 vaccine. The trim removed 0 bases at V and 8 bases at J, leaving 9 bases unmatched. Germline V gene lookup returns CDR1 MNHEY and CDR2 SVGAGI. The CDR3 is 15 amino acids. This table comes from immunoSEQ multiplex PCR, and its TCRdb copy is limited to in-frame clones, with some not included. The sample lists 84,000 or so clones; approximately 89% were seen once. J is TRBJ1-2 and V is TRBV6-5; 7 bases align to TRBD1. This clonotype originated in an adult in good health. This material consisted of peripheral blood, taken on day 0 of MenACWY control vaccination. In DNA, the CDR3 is TGTGCCAGCAGTTACTCGTTAGACAGGGTAGAGGGCTACACCTTC. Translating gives CASSYSLDRVEGYTF.